The present TCR beta chain was sequenced within a study of blood T cell repertoires in COVID-19. On the study more broadly: Some COVID-19 samples were acute and others convalescent; all came from the United States, Italy and Spain.

The authors' processing: Estimates of nucleated cell counts were drawn from the amplification of reference gene primers. Data came from immunoSEQ multiplex PCR; TCRdb stores just in-frame clones and leaves some out. V, J and clone size are taken as reported in that table, and D and trimming were inferred from the DNA itself. The sample consists of about 73,000 clones, 77% of them appearing once. In germline, CDR1 is SGHRS, CDR2 YFSETQ. Deletions cut 2 bases from V and 4 bases from J, with 6 bases between. CDR3 length: 12 residues. The chain has TRBV5-1 and TRBJ1-2, with TRBD1 as a possible D gene (5 bases). The receptor comes from a man between 65 and 85 years old with COVID-19, enrolled during active disease. What was sequenced was peripheral blood. The CDR3 DNA sequence: TGCGCCAGCAGCTTCCAGGGCTATGGCTACACCTTC. Encoded protein: CASSFQGYGYTF.